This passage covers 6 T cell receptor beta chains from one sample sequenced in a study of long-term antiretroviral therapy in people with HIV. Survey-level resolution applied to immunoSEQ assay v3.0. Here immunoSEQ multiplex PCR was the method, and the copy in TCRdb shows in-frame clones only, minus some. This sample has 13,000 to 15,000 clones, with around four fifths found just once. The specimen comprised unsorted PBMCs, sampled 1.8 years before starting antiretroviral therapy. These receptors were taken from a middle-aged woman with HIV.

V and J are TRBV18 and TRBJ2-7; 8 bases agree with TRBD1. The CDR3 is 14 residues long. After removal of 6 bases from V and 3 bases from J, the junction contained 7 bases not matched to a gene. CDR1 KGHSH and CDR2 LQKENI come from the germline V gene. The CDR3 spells CASSPGQANYEQYF. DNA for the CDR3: TGTGCCAGCTCTCCGGGACAGGCAAACTACGAGCAGTACTTC. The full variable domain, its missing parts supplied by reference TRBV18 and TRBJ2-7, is NAGVMQNPRHLVRRRGQEARLRCSPMKGHSHVYWYRQLPEEGLKFMVYLQKENIIDESGMPKERFSAEFPKEGPSILRIQQVVRGDSAAYFCASSPGQANYEQYFGPGTRLTVT.

The CDR3 nucleotides are TGTGCCAGCAGCTTAGGAGTGAACACTGAAGCTTTCTTT. Translating gives CASSLGVNTEAFF. The chain joins TRBV11-2 to TRBJ1-1, with no clear D. Germline loops: CDR1 SGHAT, CDR2 FQNNGV. CDR3 length: 13 amino acids. V lost 1 base, J lost 0 bases, and 3 bases lay in between.

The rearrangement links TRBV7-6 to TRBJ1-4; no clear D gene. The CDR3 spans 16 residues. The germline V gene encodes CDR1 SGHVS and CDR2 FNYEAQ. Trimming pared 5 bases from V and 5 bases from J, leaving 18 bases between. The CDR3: CASSRTDGFWNEKLFF. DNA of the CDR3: TGTGCCAGCAGCAGAACTGACGGATTCTGGAATGAAAAACTGTTTTTT.

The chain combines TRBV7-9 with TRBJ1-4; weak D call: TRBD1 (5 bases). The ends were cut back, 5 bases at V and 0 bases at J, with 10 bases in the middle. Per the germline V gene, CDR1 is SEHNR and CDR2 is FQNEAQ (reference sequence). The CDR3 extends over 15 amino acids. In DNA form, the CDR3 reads TGTGCCAGCAGCCCGACACAGGCAACTAATGAAAAACTGTTTTTT. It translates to CASSPTQATNEKLFF.

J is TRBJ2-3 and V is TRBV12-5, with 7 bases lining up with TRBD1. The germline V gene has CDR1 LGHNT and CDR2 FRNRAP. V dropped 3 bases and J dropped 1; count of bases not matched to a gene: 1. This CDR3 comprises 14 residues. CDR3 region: CASGLTGGTDTQYF. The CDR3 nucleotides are TGTGCTAGTGGTTTAACAGGGGGCACAGATACGCAGTATTTT.

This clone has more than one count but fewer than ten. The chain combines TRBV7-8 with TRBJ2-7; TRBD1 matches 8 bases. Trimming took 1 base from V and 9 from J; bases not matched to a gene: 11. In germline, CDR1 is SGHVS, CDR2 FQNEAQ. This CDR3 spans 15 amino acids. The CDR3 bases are TGTGCCAGCAGCTTAGAGGGGACAGGTTTAATTTCGCAGTACTTC. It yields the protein CASSLEGTGLISQYF.